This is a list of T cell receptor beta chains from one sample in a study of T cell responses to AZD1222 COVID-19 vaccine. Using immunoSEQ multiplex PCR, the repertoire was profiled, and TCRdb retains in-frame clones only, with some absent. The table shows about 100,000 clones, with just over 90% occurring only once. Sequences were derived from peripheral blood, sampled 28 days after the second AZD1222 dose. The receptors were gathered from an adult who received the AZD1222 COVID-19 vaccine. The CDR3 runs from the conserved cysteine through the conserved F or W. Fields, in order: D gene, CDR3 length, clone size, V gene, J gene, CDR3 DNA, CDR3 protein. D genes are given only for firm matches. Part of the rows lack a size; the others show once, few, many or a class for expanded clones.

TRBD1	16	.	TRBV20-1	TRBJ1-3	TGCAGTGCTAGTAGACGGGACAGAATCTCTGGAAACACCATATATTTT	CSASRRDRISGNTIYF
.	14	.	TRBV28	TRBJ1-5	TGTGCCAGCAGTTTTCCGGGAGGCTGGCCGGCCCAGCATTTT	CASSFPGGWPAQHF
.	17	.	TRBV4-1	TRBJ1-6	TGCGCCAGCAGCCGGCGGGGTACACCTCCGTATAATTCACCCCTCCACTTT	CASSRRGTPPYNSPLHF
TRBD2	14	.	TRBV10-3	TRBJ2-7	TGTGCCATCAGTGAGGAAGCGGGGGGCACTGCGCAGTACTTC	CAISEEAGGTAQYF
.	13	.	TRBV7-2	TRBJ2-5	TGTGCCAGCAGCTTAAATGCCCGGGGGACCCAGTACTTC	CASSLNARGTQYF
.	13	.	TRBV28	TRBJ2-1	TGTGCCAGCAGTTTAGGGAACGACAATGAGCAGTTCTTC	CASSLGNDNEQFF
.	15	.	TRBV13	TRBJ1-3	TGTGCCAGCAGCTCCCTTAGGGGGTCTGGAAACACCATATATTTT	CASSSLRGSGNTIYF
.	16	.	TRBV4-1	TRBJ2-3	TGCGCCAGCAGCCATATCCGCGGACCTAGCACAGATACGCAGTATTTT	CASSHIRGPSTDTQYF
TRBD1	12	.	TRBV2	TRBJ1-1	TGTGCCAGCAAAGGACAGGGACCTGAAGCTTTCTTT	CASKGQGPEAFF
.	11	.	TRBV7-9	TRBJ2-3	TGTGCCAGCAGCTTAGACTTTACGCAGTATTTT	CASSLDFTQYF
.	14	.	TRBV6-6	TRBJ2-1	TGTGCCAGCAGGCGATGGGGGACCCCTAATGAGCAGTTCTTC	CASRRWGTPNEQFF
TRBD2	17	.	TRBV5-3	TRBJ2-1	TGTGCCAGAAGCTGCGCTCCTAAGCGGGGCTCCTACAATGAGCAGTTCTTC	CARSCAPKRGSYNEQFF
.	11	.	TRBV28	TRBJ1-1	TGTGCCAGCACAGGTGGCTTTTGGGCTTTCTTT	CASTGGFWAFF
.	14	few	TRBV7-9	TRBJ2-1	TGTGCCAGCAGCTTAGGGGGAAGGCCCAATGAGCAGTTCTTC	CASSLGGRPNEQFF
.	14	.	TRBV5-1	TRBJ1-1	TGCGCCAGCAGCTCCACAGGGCTTAGTACTGAAGCTTTCTTT	CASSSTGLSTEAFF
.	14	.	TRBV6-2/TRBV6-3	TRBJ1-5	TGTGCCAGCAGCCAAAGAAGTGGGGATCAGCCCCAGCATTTT	CASSQRSGDQPQHF
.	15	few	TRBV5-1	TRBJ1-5	TGCGCCAGCAGCTCGGGCCACGGGAGCAATCAGCCCCAGCATTTT	CASSSGHGSNQPQHF
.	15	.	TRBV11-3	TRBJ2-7	TGTGCCAGCAGCCCCCCACAGGAACCAGGAGACGAGCAGTACTTC	CASSPPQEPGDEQYF
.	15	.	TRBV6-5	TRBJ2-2	TGTGCCAGCAGTTACAACGGGGGTGCCGCCGGGGAGCTGTTTTTT	CASSYNGGAAGELFF
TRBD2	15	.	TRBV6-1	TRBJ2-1	TGTGCCAGCAGTGAAGAGCGGGGGGCCCCGGATGAGCAGTTCTTC	CASSEERGAPDEQFF
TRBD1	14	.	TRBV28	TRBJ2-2	TGTGCCAGCAGTTTACAGGGGGCCACCGGGGAGCTGTTTTTT	CASSLQGATGELFF
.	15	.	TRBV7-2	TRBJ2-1	TGTGCCAGCAGCTTAGACTTCTCCCCCTACAATGAGCAGTTCTTC	CASSLDFSPYNEQFF
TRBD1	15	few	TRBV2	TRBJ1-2	TGTGCCAGCAGCCCACCCTCTGACAGGGCAAGAGGCTACACCTTC	CASSPPSDRARGYTF
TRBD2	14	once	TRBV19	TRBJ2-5	TGTGCCAGTAGTTCTCTAGCGGGAGGGGAGACCCAGTACTTC	CASSSLAGGETQYF
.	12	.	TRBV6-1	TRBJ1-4	TGTGCCAGCAGTGATCCCAATGAAAAACTGTTTTTT	CASSDPNEKLFF
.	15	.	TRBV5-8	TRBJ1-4	TGTGCCAGCAGCTTGGGGAGGATGTCTAACGAAAAACTGTTTTTT	CASSLGRMSNEKLFF
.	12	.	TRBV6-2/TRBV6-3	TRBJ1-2	TGTGCCAGCAGTAACAAGATGTGGGGCTACACCTTC	CASSNKMWGYTF
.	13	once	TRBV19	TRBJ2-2	TGTGCCAGTAGTATAGTTGGGGGCGGGGAGCTGTTTTTT	CASSIVGGGELFF
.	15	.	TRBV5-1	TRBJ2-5	TGCGCCAGCAGCTTGGGTCCCGGGACTGTGGAGACCCAGTACTTC	CASSLGPGTVETQYF
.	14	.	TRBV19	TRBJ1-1	TGTGCCAGTAGTAAGGAGGGGGTGAACACTGAAGCTTTCTTT	CASSKEGVNTEAFF
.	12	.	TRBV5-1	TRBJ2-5	TGCGCCAGCAGGGATAACTTGGGGACCCAGTACTTC	CASRDNLGTQYF
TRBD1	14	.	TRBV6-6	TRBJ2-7	TGTGCCAGCAAGGGACAGCCGTATACTTACGAGCAGTACTTC	CASKGQPYTYEQYF